This T cell receptor beta chain was found in a study of blood T cell repertoires in COVID-19 (dated by TCRdb to 2019 to 2021). The study in broad terms: Samples from collaborators originated in the United States, Italy and Spain and spanned both the acute and convalescent phases of COVID-19. Where available, HLA class I and class II types were obtained from metadata supplied by the sample provider rather than from assay-based typing. Samples were obtained from the ongoing ImmuneRACE study (first 160 participants) and from approximately 1,200 subjects provided by 6 global collaborators. The prospective study material was composed of cDNA or gDNA derived from T cells, B-cell-depleted T cells, or PBMCs. The repertoires were released in a freely available public database intended as a resource for research on the immune response to SARS-CoV-2. Deeply sampled blood TCRbeta repertoires from subjects exposed to, actively infected with, or recovered from COVID-19 were included in the dataset. Nearly every sample came with metadata listing a de-identified subject ID, COVID-19 status, age in years and sex.

The immunoSEQ Assay, a bias-controlled multiplex PCR, was used to amplify TCRbeta CDR3 regions from genomic DNA. The study's processing was this. Nucleated cell counts per sample were estimated from amplification of reference gene primers within the assay. Sequence reads were collapsed and filtered to measure the absolute abundance of every unique TCRbeta CDR3 rearrangement. Productive Simpson clonality was computed per sample as the square root of Simpson's diversity index over productive rearrangements. TCRdb obtained this table from immuneACCESS and retained in-frame rearrangements with V and J assigned. These tables miss some clones; where compared with another copy, unresolved V genes account for less than half of the shortfall, and the remainder is unexplained. V and J calls and clone size are copied from that table; D and trimming were computed from the DNA. Counted in this sample were approximately 220,000 clones; 80% to 90% of them appeared once. The ten largest account for approximately 4.2% of the sample.

In the prospective study, participants were about 18 to 95 years old, resided in about 25 geographic areas of the United States, and were enrolled through a virtual design. Cohort assignment in the prospective study relied on participant-reported clinical history from a screening survey and a study questionnaire. In the prospective study, mobile phlebotomists collected whole blood, serum and a nasopharyngeal or oropharyngeal swab from each participant. Participants in the prospective study had the option to provide additional blood draws and questionnaires over a 2-month period. Before DNA extraction, blood samples from the prospective study were shipped at room temperature or frozen. As to this clone: The antigen this receptor binds is unknown. Within one base of it there is no much larger clone, and no base qualities were kept.

According to the germline V gene, CDR1 reads MNHEY and CDR2 reads SVGAGI. From the cysteine through the phenylalanine, the CDR3 covers 15 amino acids. Only the CDR3 DNA stays, 45 bases, in frame from base 1. Germline trimming amounts to 2 bases on V and 7 bases on J, with 10 as the count of junction bases outside the gene matches. Broader findings and caveats from the paper: Clinical and demographic metadata were provided uncurated, with the amount varying by source and participant.

The sequenced material came from PBMCs or T cells enriched from blood (not recorded which). Recombination joined TRBV6-5 with TRBJ2-7; TRBD1 agrees with 8 junctional bases. The sequence derives from a woman aged 40 to 50 with acute COVID-19. Read as DNA, the sequence is TGTGCCAGCAGTTACCTAAGGACAGGGCTGGGAGAGCAGTACTTC. This is translated as CASSYLRTGLGEQYF.